This T cell receptor (beta chain) derives from a study of naive and memory T cell subsets (dated by TCRdb to 2017 to 2019). In the study overall: The study applied an open-source, UMI-based TCR alpha and beta sequencing pipeline to sorted naive and memory peripheral blood T cell subsets. IgG serology results and the functional CMV T cell responses were in complete agreement. RNA was DNase-treated and reverse transcribed with TCR constant-region primers, mostly using SuperScript III.

Library preparation employed UMI-ligation and nested PCR. To cover both TRBC1 and TRBC2, the beta constant-region primer consisted of an equimolar mix of two oligonucleotides. A single-stranded oligonucleotide bearing the SP2 primer plus a 12-nucleotide UMI was ligated onto the 3' end of the cDNA by T4 RNA ligase 1. Four rounds of PCR were used to amplify ligated cDNA, with nested alpha and beta constant-region primers being used together with the SP2 primer. The ligation reaction was incubated at 16°C for roughly 18-24 hours. PCR2 was usually performed as a SYBR Green qPCR and halted at a preset threshold so that over-amplification would not occur. Every purification after the first one was done using Agencourt AMPure XP magnetic beads. Library quantification was done by Qubit, followed by a TapeStation check on which the main peak was expected at around 650 bp. Sequencing of the pooled libraries was done on an Illumina MiSeq using v2 2x251 paired-end kits, which typically yielded about 1-2 million reads per sample. Each sample library was pooled at around 4 nM, and about 5-7% PhiX was included to improve cluster recognition. The paper's data handling went like this. Decombinator assigned V and J genes to Demultiplexor-processed FASTQ reads by tag matching, allowing a single base-pair mismatch. By using UMIs, Collapsinator corrected both sequencing errors and the frequency errors caused by PCR heterogeneity. CDR3Translator translated TCRs and extracted CDR3s from the conserved cysteine to the FGXG phenylalanine, flagging non-productive sequences. Gini, Shannon entropy and inverse Simpson indices were calculated on repertoires subsampled to equal numbers of UMI-defined TCRs. Power-law fits to clonotype abundance distributions were performed by maximum likelihood within the linear range. For one naive CD8 sample, the pipeline and MIGEC produced similar UMI counts, unique TCR numbers and clonal distributions. One analysis removed from the naive repertoire any naive TCRs that were also present in any memory subset from the same donor. Repertoires were searched for about 7,300 CMV-associated CDR3 sequences compiled from VDJdb and a published dataset. The public reads were run again by TCRdb, first through fastp at Q25 and then through MiXCR, and only productive beta chains were kept. Every entry covers one CDR3 protein and lists the most common genes and DNA from its rows. These V and J calls derive from TCRdb rather than the authors' analysis. The sample data list under 150,000 distinct CDR3 sequences, and about 18% of these were observed just once. The ten largest clones add up to about 0.13% of the sample.

From the second PCR step on, the TCR alpha and beta chain libraries were amplified in separate reactions. CMV status of each donor was established by measuring IFNgamma production from CD4+ T cells after fresh PBMCs were stimulated overnight with CMV viral lysate. Miltenyi beads were used first to positively select CD4 T cells, and CD8 T cells were then positively selected from the CD4-negative fraction. Cells were stained for CD3, CD4, CD8, CD45RA, CD27 and a live/dead dye and were sorted on a BD Aria II into four subsets based on CD45RA and CD27. Blood came from a few healthy volunteers, each fractionated into CD4 and CD8 T cells and then into four differentiation subsets. Roughly 110 ml of peripheral blood was collected from each donor, and PBMC were isolated by Ficoll-Paque PLUS density-gradient centrifugation. The sorted cells were lysed in RLT buffer, after which RNA was extracted using a Qiagen RNeasy kit and kept at -80 degrees C.

This clonotype occurred a few times. It has no known antigen specificity. The record has no base qualities; no much larger clone is one base away. Overall study outcomes, separate from this receptor: No ground truth was available to validate the repertoire findings for the naive and memory subsets. The abundance of TCRs followed a power law with an exponent that differed between naive and memory subsets yet stayed consistent across the three individuals. A clonotype was defined as a single alpha or beta chain sequence rather than as a paired alpha/beta receptor. After error correction, over 95% of naive TCR sequences appeared only once, giving much steeper abundance distributions than memory subsets. RNA-based TCR counts may be influenced by expression changes linked to T cell activation and differentiation. Naive repertoires, especially CD8, contained a few larger clonotypes, possibly memory cells re-expressing CD45RA. In both CD4 and CD8 cells, going from naive through CM, EM and EMRA, the Gini index went up while Shannon and inverse Simpson diversity went down.

Sequencing was carried out using naive CD4+ T cells from blood. This sample's cell subset or site label indicates: naive T cells, CD45RA high CD27+. The TCR originated in a human donor in good health.

The CDR3 region: CASSSLSGGRSYEQYF. In nucleotides, the sequence is TGTGCCAGCAGCTCCCTTTCGGGAGGGCGCTCCTACGAGCAGTACTTC. The receptor chain draws on TRBV7-2 and TRBJ2-7; a stretch of 8 junction bases matches TRBD2. The CDR3 measures 16 amino acids from cysteine to phenylalanine. Only the CDR3 DNA is retained, 48 bases long and in frame from the first base. The germline V gene provides CDR1 SGHTA and CDR2 FQGNSA. Unmatched junction bases come to 8, with V trimmed by 4 bases and J by 0 bases.